The following is a TCR beta chain sequence with its context. Its antigen remains unidentified. Germline CDR1 LGHNA, CDR2 YNFKEQ. V dropped 3 bases and J dropped 4 bases, with 18 bases sitting between them. There are 16 residues in the CDR3. The sample is drawn from a study of T cell responses to AZD1222 COVID-19 vaccine. Data came from immunoSEQ multiplex PCR; TCRdb stores just in-frame clones and leaves some out. The sample lists 150,000 to 170,000 clones, about 85% occurring once. Notes on the study in general: White British donors predominated, females outnumbered males, and clonal diversity was possibly underestimated.

V and J are TRBV4-2 and TRBJ1-1, with D perhaps matching TRBD1 (6 bases). The clonotype comes from an adult in good health. Material: peripheral blood, obtained on day 0 of AZD1222 vaccination. The CDR3 DNA reads as TGTGCCAGCAGCCAGCATCTATCAGGGGAGAGCACTGAAGCTTTCTTT. Translating it yields CASSQHLSGESTEAFF.